This T cell receptor (beta chain) was sequenced for a study of T cell repertoires in cytomegalovirus infection. At the level of the study: Public TCR beta signatures marked donors with CMV infection and the matching HLA. Overall study results and limits: Clonotypes of TCR beta that were HLA-C-restricted and CMV-specific dominated the ex vivo response. Cumulative frequency of public TCR beta families picked out carriers of CMV plus the relevant HLA.

Trimming took off 5 bases at V and 4 bases at J, with 12 bases between the two ends. The CDR3 totals 13 residues. Germline CDR1 SGHTA, CDR2 FQGNSA. This clonotype was seen at least ten times. The antigen is undetermined. TCRdb fed the reads into MiXCR, producing one record per CDR3 protein. The sample contains around 210,000 distinct CDR3 sequences, around 6.4% of which appear only once. The V call is TRBV7-2, the J call TRBJ2-7; no definite D call. Sequenced material: PBMCs. The receptor's source is a human donor in good health (CMV status not recorded). Some clones in this sample may be carry-over from other donors' samples. For the CDR3, the DNA is TGTGCCAGCAGCCTAGGACGGATTTACGAGCAGTACTTC. Translating it yields CASSLGRIYEQYF.